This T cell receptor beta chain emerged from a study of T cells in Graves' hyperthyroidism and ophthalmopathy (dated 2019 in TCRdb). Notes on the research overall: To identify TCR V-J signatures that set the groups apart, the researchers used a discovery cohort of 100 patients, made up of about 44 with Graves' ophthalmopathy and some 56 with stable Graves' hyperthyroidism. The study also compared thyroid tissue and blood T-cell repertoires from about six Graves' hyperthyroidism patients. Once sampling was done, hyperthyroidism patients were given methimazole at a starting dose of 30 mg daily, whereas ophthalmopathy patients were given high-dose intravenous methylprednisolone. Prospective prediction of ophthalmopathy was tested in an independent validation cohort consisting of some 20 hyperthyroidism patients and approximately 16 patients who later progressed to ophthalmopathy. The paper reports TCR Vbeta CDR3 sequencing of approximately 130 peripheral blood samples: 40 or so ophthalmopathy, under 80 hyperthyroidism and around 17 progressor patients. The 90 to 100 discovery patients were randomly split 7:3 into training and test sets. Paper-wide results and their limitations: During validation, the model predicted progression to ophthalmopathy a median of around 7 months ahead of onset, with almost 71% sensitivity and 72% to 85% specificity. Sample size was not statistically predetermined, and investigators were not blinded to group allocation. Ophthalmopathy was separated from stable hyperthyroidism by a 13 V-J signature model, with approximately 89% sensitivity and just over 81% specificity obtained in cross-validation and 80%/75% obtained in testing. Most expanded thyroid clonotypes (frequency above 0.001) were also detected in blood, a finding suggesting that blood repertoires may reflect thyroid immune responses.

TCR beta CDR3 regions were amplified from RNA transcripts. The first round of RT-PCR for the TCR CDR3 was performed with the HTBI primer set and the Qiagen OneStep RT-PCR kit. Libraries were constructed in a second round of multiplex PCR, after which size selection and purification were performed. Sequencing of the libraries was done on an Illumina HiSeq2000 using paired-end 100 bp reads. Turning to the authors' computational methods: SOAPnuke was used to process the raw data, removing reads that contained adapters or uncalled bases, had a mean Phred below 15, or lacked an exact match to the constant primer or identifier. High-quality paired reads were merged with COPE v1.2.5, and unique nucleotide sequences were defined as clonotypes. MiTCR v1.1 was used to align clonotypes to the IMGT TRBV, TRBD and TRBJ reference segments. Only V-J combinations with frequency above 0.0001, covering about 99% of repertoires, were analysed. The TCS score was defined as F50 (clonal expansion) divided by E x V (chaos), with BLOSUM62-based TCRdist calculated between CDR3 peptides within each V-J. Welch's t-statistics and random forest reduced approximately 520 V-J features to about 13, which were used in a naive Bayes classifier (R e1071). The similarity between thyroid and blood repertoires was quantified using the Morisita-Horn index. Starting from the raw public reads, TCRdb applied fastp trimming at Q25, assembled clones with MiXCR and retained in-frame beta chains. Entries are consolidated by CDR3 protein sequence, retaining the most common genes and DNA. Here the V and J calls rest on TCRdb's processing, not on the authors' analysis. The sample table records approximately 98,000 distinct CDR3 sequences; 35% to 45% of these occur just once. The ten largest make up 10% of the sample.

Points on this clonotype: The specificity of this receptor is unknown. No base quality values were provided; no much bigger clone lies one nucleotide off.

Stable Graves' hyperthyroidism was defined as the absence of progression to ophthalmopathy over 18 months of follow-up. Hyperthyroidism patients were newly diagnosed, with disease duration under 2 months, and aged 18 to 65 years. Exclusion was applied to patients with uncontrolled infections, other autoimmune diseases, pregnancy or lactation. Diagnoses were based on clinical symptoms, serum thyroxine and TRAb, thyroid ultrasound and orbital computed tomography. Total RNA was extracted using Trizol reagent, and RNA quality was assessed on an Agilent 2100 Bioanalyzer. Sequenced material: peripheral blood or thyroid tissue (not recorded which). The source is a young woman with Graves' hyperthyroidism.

The DNA reads as follows: TGTGCCACCAGCAGAGTGGGGGCGAACTATGGCTACACCATATATTTT. This is translated as CATSRVGANYGYTIYF. This receptor chain uses TRBV15 and TRBJ1-3; TRBD1 is perhaps the D gene, given 6 matching bases. Sequences LNHNV (CDR1) and YYDKDF (CDR2) are obtained from the germline V gene (reference sequence). Including the terminal cysteine and phenylalanine, the CDR3 comprises 16 residues. CDR3 DNA is the only sequence kept; it has 48 bases, read in frame from the first base. The V end loses 1 base and the J end loses 8 bases, and a stretch of 18 bases separates them. Where the CDR3 stops, the reference TRBV15 and TRBJ1-3 genes take over; the full variable domain is DAMVIQNPRYQVTQFGKPVTLSCSQTLNHNVMYWYQQKSSQAPKLLFHYYDKDFNNEADTPDNFQSRRPNTSFCFLDIRSPGLGDTAMYLCATSRVGANYGYTIYFGEGSWLTVV.